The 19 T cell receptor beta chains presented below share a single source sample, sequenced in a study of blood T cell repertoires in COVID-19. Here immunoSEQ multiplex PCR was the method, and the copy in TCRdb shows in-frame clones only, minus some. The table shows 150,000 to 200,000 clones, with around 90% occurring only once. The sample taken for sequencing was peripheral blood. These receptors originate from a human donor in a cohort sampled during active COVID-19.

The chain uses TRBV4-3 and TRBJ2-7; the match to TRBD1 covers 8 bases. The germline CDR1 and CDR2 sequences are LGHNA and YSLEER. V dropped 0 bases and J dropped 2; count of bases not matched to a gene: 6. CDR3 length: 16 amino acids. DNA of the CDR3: TGCGCCAGCAGCCAAGATTGGACAGGGACGACCTACGAGCAGTACTTC. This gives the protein CASSQDWTGTTYEQYF.

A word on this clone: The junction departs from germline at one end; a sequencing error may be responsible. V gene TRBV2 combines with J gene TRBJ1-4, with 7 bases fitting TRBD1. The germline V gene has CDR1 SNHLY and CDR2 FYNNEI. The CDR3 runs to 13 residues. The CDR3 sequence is CASNEQGSEKLFF. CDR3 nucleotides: TGTGCCAGCAATGAACAGGGGAGTGAAAAACTGTTTTTT.

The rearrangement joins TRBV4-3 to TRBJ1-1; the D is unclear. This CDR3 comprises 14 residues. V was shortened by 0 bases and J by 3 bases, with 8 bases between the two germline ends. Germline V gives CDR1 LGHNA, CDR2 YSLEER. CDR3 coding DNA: TGCGCCAGCAGCCAAGAACAGATCGACACTGAAGCTTTCTTT. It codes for CASSQEQIDTEAFF.

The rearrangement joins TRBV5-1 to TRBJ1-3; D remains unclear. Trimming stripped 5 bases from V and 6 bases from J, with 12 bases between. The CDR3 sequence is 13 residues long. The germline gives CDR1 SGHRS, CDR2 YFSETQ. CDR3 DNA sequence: TGCGCCAGCAGGGGCAGTTTGGAAAACACCATATATTTT. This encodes CASRGSLENTIYF.

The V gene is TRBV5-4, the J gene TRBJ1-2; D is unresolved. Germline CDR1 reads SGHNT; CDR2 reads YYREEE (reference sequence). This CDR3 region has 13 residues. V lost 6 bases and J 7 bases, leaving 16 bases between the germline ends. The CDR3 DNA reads TGTGCCAGCACCAACGCCGGTGCGCGTGGCTACACCTTC. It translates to CASTNAGARGYTF.

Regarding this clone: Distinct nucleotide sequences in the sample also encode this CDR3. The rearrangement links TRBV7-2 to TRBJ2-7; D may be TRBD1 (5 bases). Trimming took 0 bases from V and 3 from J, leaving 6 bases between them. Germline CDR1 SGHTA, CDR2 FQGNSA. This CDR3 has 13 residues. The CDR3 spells CASSLADSYEQYF. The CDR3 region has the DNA TGTGCCAGCAGCTTAGCTGACAGCTACGAGCAGTACTTC. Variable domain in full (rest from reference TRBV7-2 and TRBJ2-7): GAGVSQSPSNKVTEKGKDVELRCDPISGHTALYWYRQSLGQGLEFLIYFQGNSAPDKSGLPSDRFSAERTGGSVSTLTIQRTQQEDSAVYLCASSLADSYEQYFGPGTRLTVT.

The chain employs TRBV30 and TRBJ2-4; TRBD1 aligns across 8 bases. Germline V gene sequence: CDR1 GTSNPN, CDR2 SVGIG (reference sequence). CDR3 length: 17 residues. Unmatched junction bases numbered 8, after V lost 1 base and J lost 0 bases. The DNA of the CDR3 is TGTGCCTGGAGTGGGGGACAGGTCCATTTAGCCAAAAACATTCAGTACTTC. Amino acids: CAWSGGQVHLAKNIQYF.

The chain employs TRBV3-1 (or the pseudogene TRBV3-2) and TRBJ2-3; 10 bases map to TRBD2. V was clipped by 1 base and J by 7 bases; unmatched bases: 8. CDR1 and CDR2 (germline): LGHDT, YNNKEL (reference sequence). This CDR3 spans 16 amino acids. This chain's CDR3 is CASSQAFSGGKNTQYF. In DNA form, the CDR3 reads TGTGCCAGCAGCCAAGCGTTTAGCGGGGGGAAAAATACGCAGTATTTT.

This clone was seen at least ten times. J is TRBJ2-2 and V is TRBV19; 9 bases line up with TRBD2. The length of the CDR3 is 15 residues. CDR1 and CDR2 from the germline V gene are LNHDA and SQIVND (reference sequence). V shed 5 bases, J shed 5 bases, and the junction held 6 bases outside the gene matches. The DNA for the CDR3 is TGTGCCAGTAGTTTAGCGGGAGTTGGTACCGGGGAGCTGTTTTTT. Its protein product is CASSLAGVGTGELFF.

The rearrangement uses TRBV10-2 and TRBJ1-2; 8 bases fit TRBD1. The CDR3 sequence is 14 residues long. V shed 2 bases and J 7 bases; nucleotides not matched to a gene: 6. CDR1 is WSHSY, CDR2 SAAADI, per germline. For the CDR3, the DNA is TGCGCCAGCAGTGAGGGTGACAGGGGATTTGGCTACACCTTC. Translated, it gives CASSEGDRGFGYTF.

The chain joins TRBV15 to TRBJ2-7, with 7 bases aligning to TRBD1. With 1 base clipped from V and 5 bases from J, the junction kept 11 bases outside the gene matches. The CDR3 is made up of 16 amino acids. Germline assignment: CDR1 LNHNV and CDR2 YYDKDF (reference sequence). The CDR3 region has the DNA TGTGCCACCAGCAGAGGCCAGAGAGGGGGCAACAACGAGCAGTACTTC. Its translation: CATSRGQRGGNNEQYF.

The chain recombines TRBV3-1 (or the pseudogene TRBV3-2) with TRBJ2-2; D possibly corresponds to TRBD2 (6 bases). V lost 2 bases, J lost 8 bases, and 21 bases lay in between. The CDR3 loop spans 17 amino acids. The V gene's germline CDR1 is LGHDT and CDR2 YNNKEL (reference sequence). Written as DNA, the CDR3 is TGTGCCAGCAGCCAACTGCCGGGTCGAGGAGGGTCGGGGGAGCTGTTTTTT. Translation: CASSQLPGRGGSGELFF.

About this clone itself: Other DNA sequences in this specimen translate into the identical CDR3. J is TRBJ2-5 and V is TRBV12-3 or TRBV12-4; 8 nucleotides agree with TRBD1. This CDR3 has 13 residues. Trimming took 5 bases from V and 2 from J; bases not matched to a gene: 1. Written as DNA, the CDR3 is TGTGCCAGCAGTAGGACAGGGCAAGAGACCCAGTACTTC. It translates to CASSRTGQETQYF.

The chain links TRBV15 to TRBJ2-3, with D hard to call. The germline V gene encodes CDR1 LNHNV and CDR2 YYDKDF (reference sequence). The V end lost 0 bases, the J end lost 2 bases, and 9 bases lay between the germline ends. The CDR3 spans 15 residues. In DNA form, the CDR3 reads TGTGCCACCAGCAGAGAGGGCAGAAACACAGATACGCAGTATTTT. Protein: CATSREGRNTDTQYF.

Here the CDR3 DNA reads TGTGCCAGCTCACGAACAGGGAATGGCTACACCTTC. Its translation: CASSRTGNGYTF. This chain connects TRBV18 to TRBJ1-2; a weak D match, TRBD1 (6 bases). Germline CDR1 reads KGHSH; CDR2 reads LQKENI. Between the trimmed V and J ends, which lost 4 bases and 6 bases, there was a span of 9 bases. There are 12 residues in the CDR3.

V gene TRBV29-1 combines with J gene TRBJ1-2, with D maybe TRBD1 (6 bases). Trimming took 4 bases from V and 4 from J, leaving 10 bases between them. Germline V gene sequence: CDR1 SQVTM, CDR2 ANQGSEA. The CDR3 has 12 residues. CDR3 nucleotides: TGCAGCGTTGGGACAGACAGCTATGGCTACACCTTC. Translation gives CSVGTDSYGYTF.

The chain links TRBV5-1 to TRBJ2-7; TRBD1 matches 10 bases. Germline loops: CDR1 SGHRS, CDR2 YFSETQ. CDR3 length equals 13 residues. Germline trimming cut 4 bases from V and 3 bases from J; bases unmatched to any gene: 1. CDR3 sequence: CASSGQGGYEQYF. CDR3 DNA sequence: TGCGCCAGCAGCGGACAGGGGGGCTACGAGCAGTACTTC. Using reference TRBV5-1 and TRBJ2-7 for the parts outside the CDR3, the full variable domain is KAGVTQTPRYLIKTRGQQVTLSCSPISGHRSVSWYQQTPGQGLQFLFEYFSETQRNKGNFPGRFSGRQFSNSRSEMNVSTLELGDSALYLCASSGQGGYEQYFGPGTRLTVT.

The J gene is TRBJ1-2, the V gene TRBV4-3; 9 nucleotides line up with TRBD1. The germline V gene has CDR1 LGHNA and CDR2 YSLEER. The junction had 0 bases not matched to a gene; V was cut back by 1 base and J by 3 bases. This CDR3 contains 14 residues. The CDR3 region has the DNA TGCGCCAGCAGCCAAGGGGACAGGGACTATGGCTACACCTTC. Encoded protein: CASSQGDRDYGYTF.

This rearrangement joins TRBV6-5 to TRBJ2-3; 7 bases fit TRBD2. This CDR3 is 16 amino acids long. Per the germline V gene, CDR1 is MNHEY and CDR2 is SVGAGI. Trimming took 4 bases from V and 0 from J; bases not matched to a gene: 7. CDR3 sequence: CASSWGGGTSTDTQYF. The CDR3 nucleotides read TGTGCCAGCAGTTGGGGGGGTGGCACTAGCACAGATACGCAGTATTTT.